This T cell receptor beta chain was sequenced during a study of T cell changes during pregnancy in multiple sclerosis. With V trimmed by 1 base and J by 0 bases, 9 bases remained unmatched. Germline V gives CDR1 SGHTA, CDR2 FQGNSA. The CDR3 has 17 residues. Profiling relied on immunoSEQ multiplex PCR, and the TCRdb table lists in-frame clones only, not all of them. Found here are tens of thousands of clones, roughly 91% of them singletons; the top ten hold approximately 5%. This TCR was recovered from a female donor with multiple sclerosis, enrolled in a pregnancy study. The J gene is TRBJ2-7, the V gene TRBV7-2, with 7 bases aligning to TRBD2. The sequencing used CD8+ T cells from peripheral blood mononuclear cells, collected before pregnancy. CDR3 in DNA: TGTGCCAGCAGCTTAGGACAGTTGGGGACTATCTCCTACGAGCAGTACTTC. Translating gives CASSLGQLGTISYEQYF.